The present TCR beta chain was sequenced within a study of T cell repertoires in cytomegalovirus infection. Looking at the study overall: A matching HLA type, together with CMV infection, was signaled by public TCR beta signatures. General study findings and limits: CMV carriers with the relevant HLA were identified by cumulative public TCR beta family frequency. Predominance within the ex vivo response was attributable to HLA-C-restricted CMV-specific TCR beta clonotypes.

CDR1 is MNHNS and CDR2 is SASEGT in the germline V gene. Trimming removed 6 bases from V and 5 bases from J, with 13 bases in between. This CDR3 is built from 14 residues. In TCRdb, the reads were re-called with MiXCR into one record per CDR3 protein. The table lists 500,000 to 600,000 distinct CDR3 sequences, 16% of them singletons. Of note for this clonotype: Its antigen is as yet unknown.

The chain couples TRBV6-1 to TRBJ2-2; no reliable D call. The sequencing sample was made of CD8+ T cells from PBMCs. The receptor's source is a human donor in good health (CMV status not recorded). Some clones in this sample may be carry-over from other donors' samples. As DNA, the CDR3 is TGTGCCAGCAGGCCGATTCAGAGTACCGGGGAGCTGTTTTTT. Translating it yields CASRPIQSTGELFF.